A single sample gave rise to the 20 T cell receptor beta chains below, sequenced in a study of patients and donors after allogeneic stem cell transplantation. Using its own MiXCR run on the RT-PCR reads, TCRdb lists one record per CDR3 protein. The sample carries about a million distinct CDR3 sequences, roughly 18% recorded once. Sequencing input: blood, either unsorted or a sorted T cell fraction (not recorded which). These receptors all come from a human donor who was either an allogeneic HSCT recipient or a stem cell or donor lymphocyte infusion donor (not recorded which). It is not recorded whose cells these are; they may come from a transplant donor.

This clonotype came up a few times. The rearrangement joins TRBV7-2 to TRBJ1-4, with D hard to call. This CDR3 has 13 residues. Germline values: CDR1 SGHTA, CDR2 FQGNSA. Trimming removed 6 bases at V and 8 bases at J, with 13 bases between. CDR3 sequence: CASSPSGGEKLFF. CDR3 DNA sequence: TGTGCCAGCAGTCCCTCTGGAGGGGAAAAACTGTTTTTT.

Ten or more counts support this clonotype. The rearrangement joins TRBV10-2 to TRBJ2-2; 10 bases map to TRBD1. V gave up 3 bases and J gave up 4 bases; unmatched junction bases: 5. The CDR3 length is 16 residues. The germline V gene has CDR1 WSHSY and CDR2 SAAADI. CDR3 nucleotides: TGCGCCAGCAGTGAAATGGGGACAGGGGTCACCGGGGAGCTGTTTTTT. Its protein product is CASSEMGTGVTGELFF.

Only one count was recorded for this clonotype. An end of the junction does not agree with germline; a read error may underlie this. This chain connects TRBV9 to TRBJ2-6; weak D call: TRBD2 (7 bases). The CDR3 is 14 amino acids. CDR1 is SGDLS, CDR2 YYNGEE, per germline. The CDR3 region has the DNA TGTGCCAGCAGCGTAGCTCGGGGGGCAAACGTCCTGACTTTC. This codes for CASSVARGANVLTF.

The rearrangement uses TRBV5-1 and TRBJ2-2; possible D gene TRBD1, 6 bases. This CDR3 region has 17 residues. The V end lost 4 bases, the J end lost 3 bases, and 19 bases lay between the germline ends. Looked up from germline, CDR1 is SGHRS and CDR2 is YFSETQ. The CDR3 loop is CASSQAGRGADTGELFF. The CDR3 nucleotides read TGCGCCAGCAGCCAGGCTGGCAGGGGCGCAGACACCGGGGAGCTGTTTTTT.

This clonotype showed up just a few times. The chain recombines TRBV5-1 with TRBJ2-5; a possible D gene is TRBD2 (6 bases). This CDR3 is built from 16 residues. Germline CDR1 is SGHRS and CDR2 is YFSETQ. Trimming pared 4 bases from V and 0 bases from J, leaving 16 bases between. CDR3 in amino acids: CASSPGGVMYQETQYF. As DNA, the CDR3 is TGCGCCAGCAGCCCCGGAGGGGTCATGTACCAAGAGACCCAGTACTTC.

This clonotype appeared a few times. Compared with germline, one end of the junction differs, possibly owing to a read error. The chain carries TRBV7-2 and TRBJ1-5; TRBD1 matches 8 bases. From germline, CDR1 is SGHTA and CDR2 FQGNSA. This CDR3 comprises 14 residues. The CDR3 is CASSPGQGGQPQQF. As DNA, the CDR3 is TGTGCCAGCAGCCCTGGACAGGGAGGTCAGCCCCAGCAATTT.

In its sample, this clonotype was seen a few times. This chain joins TRBV7-6 and TRBJ2-2; 8 positions agree with TRBD2. V shed 5 bases, J shed 4 bases, and the junction held 6 bases outside the gene matches. CDR3 size: 15 residues. Germline loops: CDR1 SGHVS, CDR2 FNYEAQ. The DNA for the CDR3 is TGTGCCAGCAGCAACCTAGCGGGCGGCACCGGGGAGCTGTTTTTT. Its protein is CASSNLAGGTGELFF. The full variable domain, rest sourced from reference TRBV7-6 and TRBJ2-2, is GAGVSQSPRYKVTKRGQDVALRCDPISGHVSLYWYRQALGQGPEFLTYFNYEAQQDKSGLPNDRFSAERPEGSISTLTIQRTEQRDSAMYRCASSNLAGGTGELFFGEGSRLTVL.

This clonotype showed up just a few times. The CDR3 reads CSAIRPGQGINIQYF. The CDR3 DNA reads as TGCAGTGCTATTCGACCCGGACAGGGGATTAACATTCAGTACTTC. The chain carries TRBV20-1 and TRBJ2-4; 9 nucleotides line up with TRBD1. CDR1 is DFQATT, CDR2 SNEGSKA, per germline (reference sequence). The CDR3 loop spans 15 amino acids. J gave up 7 bases and V 4 bases, and 11 bases lay outside the gene matches.

This clonotype turned up a few times. The V gene is TRBV15, the J gene TRBJ2-5; D is uncertain. CDR3 length equals 14 residues. The V gene lost 2 bases and the J gene lost 7 bases, with 14 bases spanning the gap. CDR1 is LNHNV, CDR2 YYDKDF, per germline (reference sequence). This CDR3 is CATSRRTGPRTQYF. As DNA, the CDR3 is TGTGCCACCAGCAGACGGACGGGCCCGAGGACCCAGTACTTC.

CDR3 nucleotides: TGTGCCAGCAGTTCTGCCGGGACTAGCCCCTACGAGCAGTACTTC. Its translation is CASSSAGTSPYEQYF. V is TRBV27 and J is TRBJ2-7; 9 nucleotides line up with TRBD2. V trimming: 4 bases; J trimming: 2 bases; junction bases outside the gene matches: 6. Germline V gene sequence: CDR1 MNHEY, CDR2 SMNVEV (reference sequence). The CDR3 runs to 15 residues.

This clonotype has a handful of counts. The rearrangement joins TRBV5-1 to TRBJ2-5; perhaps TRBD2 as D (6 bases). V was trimmed by 3 bases and J by 5 bases, leaving 14 bases between them. The CDR3 is 14 amino acids. Germline-derived CDR1 and CDR2 are SGHRS and YFSETQ. CDR3 coding DNA: TGCGCCAGCAGCTACCGGGGGAGCGGTGAGACCCAGTACTTC. Translated, it gives CASSYRGSGETQYF.

In this sample, this clonotype turned up a few times. The genes are TRBV20-1 and TRBJ1-5; D may be TRBD1 (5 bases). The length of the CDR3 is 15 residues. The ends were cut back, 0 bases at V and 3 bases at J, with 12 bases in the middle. Looked up from germline, CDR1 is DFQATT and CDR2 is SNEGSKA (reference sequence). CDR3 in amino acids: CSARDRGSINQPQHF. The CDR3 region has the DNA TGCAGTGCTAGAGATCGGGGGAGTATCAATCAGCCCCAGCATTTT.

This clonotype was seen a handful of times. This chain connects TRBV27 to TRBJ2-6; D may be TRBD1 (5 bases). Trimming took off 3 bases at V and 0 bases at J, with 21 bases between the two ends. Germline V gene sequence: CDR1 MNHEY, CDR2 SMNVEV (reference sequence). This CDR3 comprises 20 residues. CDR3: CASSFQSWGKHDSGANVLTF. CDR3 in DNA: TGTGCCAGCAGTTTCCAATCTTGGGGCAAACACGACTCTGGGGCCAACGTCCTGACTTTC.

This clonotype has only a few counts. This chain links TRBV2 with TRBJ1-1; TRBD1 aligns across 7 bases. V lost 0 bases and J lost 9; bases outside the gene matches: 10. The CDR3 loop spans 15 amino acids. Germline V gene lookup returns CDR1 SNHLY and CDR2 FYNNEI. The CDR3 loop is CASSEALGQGGKAFF. CDR3 nucleotides: TGTGCCAGCAGTGAAGCGCTGGGGCAGGGGGGTAAAGCTTTCTTT.

The rearrangement uses TRBV7-2 and TRBJ2-1; perhaps TRBD2 as D (6 bases). Deletions cut 0 bases from V and 10 bases from J, with 13 bases between. The CDR3 extends over 14 amino acids. Germline V lookup: CDR1 SGHTA, CDR2 FQGNSA. As DNA, the CDR3 is TGTGCCAGCAGCTTAGCTGGGCGGGGAGAGGAGCAGTTCTTC. Its translation: CASSLAGRGEEQFF.

This clonotype was detected a few times. The V and J genes are TRBV10-3 and TRBJ2-7; 9 bases line up with TRBD2. V lost 10 bases to trimming and J lost 5 bases; unmatched junction nucleotides: 9. CDR1 and CDR2 (germline): ENHRY, SYGVKD. The CDR3 sequence is 13 residues long. The CDR3, as DNA: TGTGCCACCGCAGCTAGCGGGGACGACGAGCAGTACTTC. Translated, it gives CATAASGDDEQYF.

This clonotype was detected only a few times. V usage is TRBV12-3 or TRBV12-4 and J usage is TRBJ2-5, with D maybe TRBD1 (6 bases). V was clipped by 5 bases and J by 3 bases, with 22 bases between them. The CDR3 has 17 residues. CDR3 DNA sequence: TGTGCCAGCAGTGGCCTACGAGGGGGACGAGCGAAAGAGACCCAGTACTTC. It encodes CASSGLRGGRAKETQYF.

At least ten counts were recorded for this clonotype. The chain joins TRBV12-3 or TRBV12-4 to TRBJ2-1; perhaps TRBD1 as D (6 bases). This CDR3 has 15 residues. V shed 10 bases and J shed 0 bases, with 16 bases lying between them. The CDR3 nucleotides are TGTGCCACAGCGAAGGGACAAAGCTCCTACAATGAGCAGTTCTTC. This gives the protein CATAKGQSSYNEQFF.

Many counts were recorded for this clonotype. The rearrangement links TRBV2 to TRBJ2-7; no clear D. The CDR3 length is 10 residues. V lost 3 bases, J lost 5 bases, and 2 bases lay in between. The germline CDR1 and CDR2 sequences are SNHLY and FYNNEI. This chain's CDR3 is CASSDNEQYF. In DNA form, the CDR3 reads TGTGCCAGCAGTGACAACGAGCAGTACTTC.

The chain carries TRBV2 and TRBJ1-2; D is undetermined. This CDR3 is 10 amino acids long. V was cut by 7 bases and J by 7 bases, with 7 bases left in between. Germline V lookup: CDR1 SNHLY, CDR2 FYNNEI. The DNA for the CDR3 is TGTGCCAGCAAAGCCGGTGGCTACACCTTC. Its translation is CASKAGGYTF.